This passage covers 26 T cell receptor beta chains from one sample sequenced in a study of CD8 T cells in ankylosing spondylitis. Whole-study findings and limits: The study identified a TCR beta motif of 7 or 8 highly homologous variants that appeared characteristic of ankylosing spondylitis blood.

TCRdb independently ran MiXCR on the 5' RACE reads; one entry per CDR3 protein. The data hold about 390,000 distinct CDR3 sequences, with about a fifth observed a single time. Antigen specificity for these receptors is unknown. The sequenced sample was blood, either unsorted or a sorted T cell fraction (not recorded which). All receptors come from a male donor with ankylosing spondylitis.

A few counts support this clonotype. The gene calls are TRBV29-1 and TRBJ1-1, with D hard to call. The CDR3 has 13 amino acids. Germline lookup yields CDR1 SQVTM and CDR2 ANQGSEA. The V gene lost 7 bases and the J gene lost 1 base, with 13 bases spanning the gap. In nucleotides, the CDR3 is TGCAGCGCCGGAATCGTGGCGAACACTGAAGCTTTCTTT. Translating gives CSAGIVANTEAFF.

This rearrangement joins TRBV11-2 to TRBJ2-3; TRBD1 matches at 7 bases. The V segment lost 4 bases and the J segment 9 bases; nucleotides outside the gene matches: 7. Germline lookup yields CDR1 SGHAT and CDR2 FQNNGV. There are 13 residues in the CDR3. The CDR3 nucleotides read TGTGCCAGCAGCTCCATAGACAGGGCGACGCAGTATTTT. Translated: CASSSIDRATQYF.

This clonotype has more than one count but fewer than ten. V and J are TRBV19 and TRBJ1-1; D is possibly TRBD1 (5 bases). The CDR3 is 15 amino acids. Germline loops: CDR1 LNHDA, CDR2 SQIVND (reference sequence). Trimming took 5 bases from V and 8 from J, leaving 21 bases between them. CDR3 sequence: CASSSPRRPWGEAFF. The DNA of the CDR3 is TGTGCCAGTAGTTCTCCCCGACGGCCCTGGGGGGAAGCTTTCTTT.

This clonotype showed up just a few times. This sequence joins TRBV2 and TRBJ1-5, with a weak D call TRBD1 (5 bases). The CDR3 covers 16 residues. CDR1 is SNHLY, CDR2 FYNNEI, per germline. Trimming removed 5 bases at V and 10 bases at J, with 24 bases between. The CDR3 is CASSKMPRDAFQPQHF. As DNA, the CDR3 is TGTGCCAGCAGTAAAATGCCCCGGGACGCTTTCCAACCCCAGCATTTT.

The chain combines TRBV11-3 with TRBJ2-7, with 10 positions matching TRBD2. CDR3 length: 14 residues. With 3 bases clipped from V and 1 base from J, the junction kept 0 bases outside the gene matches. Germline V gene sequence: CDR1 SGHNT, CDR2 YENEEA. CDR3 DNA: TGTGCCAGCAGCTTTAGCGGGAGGTCCTACGAGCAGTACTTC. This gives the protein CASSFSGRSYEQYF.

This clonotype was counted only a few times. V is TRBV6-1 and J is TRBJ2-2; possibly TRBD1 for D (5 bases). V lost 8 bases and J lost 0, with 10 bases in between. Germline CDR1 reads MNHNS; CDR2 reads SASEGT. The CDR3 has 14 residues. CDR3 sequence (DNA): TGTGCCAGCGTAGGACATCCGAACACCGGGGAGCTGTTTTTT. It yields the protein CASVGHPNTGELFF.

For this clonotype: The junction shows a germline mismatch at one end, possibly a read error. The gene calls are TRBV12-3 or TRBV12-4 and TRBJ2-7, with D unclear. The CDR3 has 15 amino acids. The CDR3 sequence: CTSSLEWIANHEQYF. CDR3 DNA: TGTACCAGCAGTTTAGAGTGGATAGCCAACCACGAGCAGTACTTC.

This clonotype was picked up a small number of times. This chain joins TRBV6-1 and TRBJ2-7, with TRBD2 matching 7 bases. Losses at the gene ends were 6 bases for V and 2 bases for J; bases not matched to a gene: 4. This CDR3 is built from 13 residues. CDR1 is MNHNS and CDR2 is SASEGT in the germline V gene. CDR3 loop: CASRSGRAYEQYF. In nucleotides, the CDR3 is TGTGCCAGCAGGTCAGGGAGGGCCTACGAGCAGTACTTC.

The V and J genes are TRBV19 and TRBJ1-1; perhaps TRBD1 as D (5 bases). Trimming left V 6 bases short and J 1 base short, with 21 bases between. In germline, CDR1 is LNHDA, CDR2 SQIVND (reference sequence). This CDR3 is 17 amino acids long. DNA of the CDR3: TGTGCCAGTAGCCCCGTGTTTTGGAGGGGTGCGAACACTGAAGCTTTCTTT. Its translation: CASSPVFWRGANTEAFF.

The chain has TRBV28 and TRBJ2-7; TRBD2 matches at 7 bases. Germline CDR1 reads MDHEN; CDR2 reads SYDVKM. The V and J ends lost 1 base and 4 bases, in that order; junction bases with no gene match: 4. The CDR3 sequence is 14 residues long. CDR3 bases: TGTGCCAGCAGTTTATCTAGCGGCCGATACGAGCAGTACTTC. It yields the protein CASSLSSGRYEQYF.

The J gene is TRBJ1-2, the V gene TRBV20-1; 12 bases match TRBD1. Germline values: CDR1 DFQATT, CDR2 SNEGSKA (reference sequence). CDR3 size: 16 residues. After removal of 0 bases from V and 7 bases from J, the junction contained 9 bases not matched to a gene. CDR3 loop: CSARDYSGQGAGGYTF. The CDR3 coding sequence is TGCAGTGCTAGAGATTACTCGGGACAGGGGGCGGGTGGCTACACCTTC.

This clonotype showed up just a few times. The chain is built from TRBV28 and TRBJ2-1; TRBD2 aligns across 7 bases. J gave up 3 bases and V 5 bases, and 7 bases lay outside the gene matches. The germline V gene encodes CDR1 MDHEN and CDR2 SYDVKM. CDR3 length: 15 residues. The CDR3 region is CASSAGERSYNEQFF. In DNA form, the CDR3 reads TGTGCCAGCAGTGCGGGGGAGCGGAGCTACAATGAGCAGTTCTTC.

V is TRBV18 and J is TRBJ1-2, with TRBD1 identical over 7 bases. Germline V lookup: CDR1 KGHSH, CDR2 LQKENI. The CDR3 totals 15 residues. Losses at the gene ends were 3 bases for V and 2 bases for J; bases not matched to a gene: 6. CDR3 amino acids: CASSPAGQPNYGYTF. CDR3 nucleotides: TGTGCCAGCTCACCTGCGGGACAGCCAAACTATGGCTACACCTTC.

The CDR3 sequence: CASSFTGRMAEAFF. In DNA form, the CDR3 reads TGTGCCAGCAGTTTTACAGGGCGGATGGCTGAAGCTTTCTTT. V is TRBV12-3 or TRBV12-4 and J is TRBJ1-1; D might be TRBD1 (6 bases). The CDR3 contains 14 residues. The ends were cut back, 3 bases at V and 6 bases at J, with 14 bases in the middle.

This clonotype was observed a few times. As DNA, the CDR3 is TGTGCCAGCAGCCATGAAGACAGGGTTCATGGCTACACCTTC. It is translated as CASSHEDRVHGYTF. The rearrangement uses TRBV4-2 and TRBJ1-2; 7 nucleotides line up with TRBD1. Per the germline V gene, CDR1 is LGHNA and CDR2 is YNFKEQ. J was trimmed by 6 bases and V by 3 bases; bases with no gene match: 7. The CDR3 sequence is 14 residues long.

At least ten counts were recorded for this clonotype. The chain employs TRBV7-3 and TRBJ2-1; TRBD2 aligns across 10 bases. There are 16 residues in the CDR3. Germline assignment: CDR1 SGHTA and CDR2 FQGTGA. After removal of 6 bases from V and 1 base from J, the junction contained 6 bases not matched to a gene. This chain's CDR3 is CASSSSGRGSYNEQFF. Here the CDR3 DNA reads TGTGCCAGCAGTTCTAGCGGGAGAGGTTCCTACAATGAGCAGTTCTTC.

In this sample, this clonotype turned up a few times. The rearrangement uses TRBV7-2 and TRBJ2-5, with D possibly TRBD2 on 5 matching bases. Per germline, CDR1 SGHTA and CDR2 FQGNSA. V was trimmed by 1 base and J by 5 bases, leaving 14 bases between them. The CDR3 covers 15 residues. The CDR3 loop is CASSLVSGSGETQYF. As DNA, the CDR3 is TGTGCCAGCAGCTTAGTCAGTGGGAGTGGGGAGACCCAGTACTTC.

This clonotype was seen a few times. The chain employs TRBV7-9 and TRBJ2-2; perhaps TRBD2 as D (6 bases). This CDR3 spans 15 amino acids. Germline V gives CDR1 SEHNR, CDR2 FQNEAQ (reference sequence). The germline V and J ends were trimmed by 2 bases and 7 bases, with 14 bases remaining between them. The CDR3 protein is CASSLYGRDDGELFF. In nucleotides, the CDR3 is TGTGCCAGCAGCTTATACGGGAGAGACGACGGGGAGCTGTTTTTT.

This clonotype was counted only a few times. The chain couples TRBV2 to TRBJ2-7, with D hard to call. Trimming stripped 6 bases from V and 7 bases from J, with 19 bases between. The CDR3 totals 14 residues. CDR1 and CDR2 (germline): SNHLY, FYNNEI. The CDR3 nucleotides are TGTGCCAGCAGCCAATCCCCGACGGCGCAGGAGCAGTACTTC. This translates into CASSQSPTAQEQYF.

This chain links TRBV12-3 or TRBV12-4 with TRBJ2-7; tentatively, D is TRBD1 (6 bases). This CDR3 has 18 residues. V was trimmed by 1 base and J by 2 bases, leaving 21 bases between them. The CDR3 protein is CASSLVLGRGGAPYEQYF. CDR3 DNA: TGTGCCAGCAGTTTAGTTCTGGGTCGAGGGGGAGCCCCCTACGAGCAGTACTTC.

This clonotype was seen a few times. V usage is TRBV3-1 and J usage is TRBJ2-3; no reliable D call. V was cut by 0 bases and J by 7 bases, with 11 bases left in between. Germline CDR1 LGHDT, CDR2 YNNKEL (reference sequence). The CDR3 covers 14 residues. CDR3 DNA sequence: TGTGCCAGCAGCCAAGATTTCAGTTTCTATACGCAGTATTTT. As protein: CASSQDFSFYTQYF.

The chain couples TRBV12-3 or TRBV12-4 to TRBJ1-3; D not resolved. The CDR3 spans 14 residues. The V end lost 3 bases, the J end lost 0 bases, and 6 bases lay between the germline ends. CDR3 in DNA: TGTGCCAGCAGTTTGAGCCGCTCTGGAAACACCATATATTTT. Translated, it gives CASSLSRSGNTIYF.

This clonotype was detected only a few times. The gene calls are TRBV20-1 and TRBJ2-7; D perhaps matches TRBD2 (6 bases). This CDR3 has 13 residues. V lost 3 bases and J 3 bases, leaving 12 bases between the germline ends. Germline CDR1 is DFQATT and CDR2 is SNEGSKA (reference sequence). The CDR3, as DNA: TGCAGTGCTAGCCGGGACTCATTCTACGAGCAGTACTTC. Its translation is CSASRDSFYEQYF.

CDR3 residues: CSARDNLAGGPDTQYF. CDR3 in DNA: TGCAGTGCTAGAGATAATCTAGCGGGAGGTCCAGATACGCAGTATTTT. The chain carries TRBV20-1 and TRBJ2-3; TRBD2 matches at 11 bases. V lost 0 bases and J lost 4; bases outside the gene matches: 6. The CDR3 spans 16 residues. The germline V gene encodes CDR1 DFQATT and CDR2 SNEGSKA (reference sequence).

This clonotype has a handful of counts. The V call is TRBV15, the J call TRBJ2-3; D is undetermined. The V gene lost 3 bases and the J gene lost 6 bases, with 13 bases spanning the gap. The CDR3 runs to 14 residues. The germline CDR1 and CDR2 sequences are LNHNV and YYDKDF (reference sequence). The DNA of the CDR3 is TGTGCCACCAGCAGTGGTAGCTTGGGGGATACGCAGTATTTT. Translating it yields CATSSGSLGDTQYF. The variable domain in full, completed from reference TRBV15 and TRBJ2-3, reads DAMVIQNPRYQVTQFGKPVTLSCSQTLNHNVMYWYQQKSSQAPKLLFHYYDKDFNNEADTPDNFQSRRPNTSFCFLDIRSPGLGDTAMYLCATSSGSLGDTQYFGPGTRLTVL.

The chain employs TRBV5-1 and TRBJ2-3; 9 bases map to TRBD2. The V gene's germline CDR1 is SGHRS and CDR2 YFSETQ. Trimming at V came to 4 bases and at J to 7 bases, leaving 16 bases not matched to a gene. This CDR3 comprises 17 residues. The CDR3 protein is CASSRHRGREGLNTQYF. Written as DNA, the CDR3 is TGCGCCAGCAGCCGCCACCGGGGGCGGGAGGGCCTTAATACGCAGTATTTT.